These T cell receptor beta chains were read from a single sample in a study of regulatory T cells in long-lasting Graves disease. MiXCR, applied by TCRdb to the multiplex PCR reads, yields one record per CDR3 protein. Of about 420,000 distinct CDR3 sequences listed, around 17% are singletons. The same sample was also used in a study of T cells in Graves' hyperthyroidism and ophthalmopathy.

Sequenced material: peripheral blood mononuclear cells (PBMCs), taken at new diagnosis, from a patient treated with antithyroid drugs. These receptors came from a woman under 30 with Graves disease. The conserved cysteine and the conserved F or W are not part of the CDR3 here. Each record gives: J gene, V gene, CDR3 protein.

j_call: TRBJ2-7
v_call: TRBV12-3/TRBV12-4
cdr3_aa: ASSDANTPYEQY

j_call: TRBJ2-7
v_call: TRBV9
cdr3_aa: ASSVGGSGSPYEQY

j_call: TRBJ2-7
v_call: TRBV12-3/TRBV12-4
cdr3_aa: ASSRLAESGQY

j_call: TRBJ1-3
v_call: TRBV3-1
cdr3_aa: ASSQLSGNTIY

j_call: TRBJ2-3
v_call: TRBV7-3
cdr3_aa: ASSLTPDTQY

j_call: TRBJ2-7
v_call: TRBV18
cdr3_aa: ASSLTGGQYYEQY

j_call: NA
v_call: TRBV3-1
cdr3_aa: ASSQSVGLGLNGNEQF

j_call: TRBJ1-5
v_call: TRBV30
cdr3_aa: AWSRQGRQPQH

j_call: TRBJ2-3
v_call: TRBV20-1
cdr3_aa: SASPIAGHDTQY

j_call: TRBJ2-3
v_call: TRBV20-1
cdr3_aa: SASRDR

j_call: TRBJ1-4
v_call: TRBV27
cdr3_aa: ASSPRTPQGGEKLF

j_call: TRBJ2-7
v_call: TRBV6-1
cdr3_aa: ASSPPPQGQSYEQY

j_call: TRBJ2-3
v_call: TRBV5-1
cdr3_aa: ASSLMVSTDTQY

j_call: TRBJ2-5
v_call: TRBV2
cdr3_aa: ASSEFIRETQY

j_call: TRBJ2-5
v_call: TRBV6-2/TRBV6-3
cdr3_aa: ASSYSGRTQY

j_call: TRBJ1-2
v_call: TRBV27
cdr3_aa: ASSLKGGGVQGASYGYT

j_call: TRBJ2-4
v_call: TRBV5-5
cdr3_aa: ASSYFTGTPTH

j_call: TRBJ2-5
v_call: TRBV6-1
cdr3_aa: ASSELAGGPETQY

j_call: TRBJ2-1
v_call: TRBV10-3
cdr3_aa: AISGIGTSGDNEQF

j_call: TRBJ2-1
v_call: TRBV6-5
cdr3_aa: ASSYSPGVASSYNEQF

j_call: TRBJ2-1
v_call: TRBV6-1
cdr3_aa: ASSHMGPGTSDYNEQF

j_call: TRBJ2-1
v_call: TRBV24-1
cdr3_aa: ATSDQRKVLSEQF

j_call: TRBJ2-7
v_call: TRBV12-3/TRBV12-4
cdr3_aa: ASSLPGLMNHEQY

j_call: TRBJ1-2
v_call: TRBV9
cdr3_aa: ASSVGNSFYGYT

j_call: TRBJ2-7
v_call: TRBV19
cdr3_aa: ASAGTPYEQY

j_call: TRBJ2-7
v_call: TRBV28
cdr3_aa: ASSQQGAARLLYEQY

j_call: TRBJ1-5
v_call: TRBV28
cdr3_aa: ASSLNIWSYQPQH

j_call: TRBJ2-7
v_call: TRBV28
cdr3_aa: ASSLFTGYEQY

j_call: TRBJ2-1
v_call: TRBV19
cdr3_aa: ASSPRQFYNEQF

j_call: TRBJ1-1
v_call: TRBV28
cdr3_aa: ASSLLQHTEAF

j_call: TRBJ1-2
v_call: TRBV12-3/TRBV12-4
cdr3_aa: ASSPPLLGGNT